The 29 T cell receptor beta chains given below trace back to one sample, sequenced in a study of beta chain features in type 1 diabetes. Investigators reverse transcribed all isolated RNA, so they sequenced expressed TCRB transcripts. TCRdb's copy holds only in-frame clones and misses some; the assay was immunoSEQ multiplex PCR. The sample comprises 900,000 or so clones, 17% of which are singletons, and 0.02% to 0.025% rests with the top ten. Sequenced sample: naive CD4+ T cells from blood. Receptors originate from a woman aged 18-29 years in good health.

This clone was counted a few times. Other DNA sequences in this specimen translate into the identical CDR3. This rearrangement joins TRBV11-2 to TRBJ2-1; D perhaps matches TRBD2 (6 bases). The V end was cut by 1 base, the J end by 6 bases, with 7 bases between. Per germline, CDR1 SGHAT and CDR2 FQNNGV. The CDR3 is 13 amino acids. Here the CDR3 DNA reads TGTGCCAGCAGCTTAGGACTAGTCAATGAGCAGTTCTTC. Protein sequence: CASSLGLVNEQFF.

This chain uses TRBV27 with TRBJ2-7, with D maybe TRBD1 (6 bases). The V and J ends lost 5 bases and 5 bases respectively, with 16 bases between them. The CDR3 runs to 14 residues. The germline V gene has CDR1 MNHEY and CDR2 SMNVEV (reference sequence). CDR3 DNA: TGTGCCAGCAGTAACGCCGGGACATTCAACGAGCAGTACTTC. It is translated as CASSNAGTFNEQYF.

This clone was observed a handful of times. The CDR3: CASPRGGRMADTQYF. CDR3 coding DNA: TGTGCCAGCCCCAGGGGCGGGAGGATGGCAGATACGCAGTATTTT. The rearrangement links TRBV2 to TRBJ2-3; TRBD2 matches 8 bases. Unmatched junction bases numbered 11, after V lost 8 bases and J lost 4 bases. Per germline, CDR1 SNHLY and CDR2 FYNNEI. The CDR3 totals 15 residues.

J is TRBJ1-5 and V is TRBV28; TRBD1 matches at 8 bases. Germline trimming cut 6 bases from V and 9 bases from J; bases unmatched to any gene: 7. CDR1 and CDR2 from the germline V gene are MDHEN and SYDVKM. The CDR3 has 13 amino acids. CDR3 loop: CASRQDRVRPQHF. The CDR3 DNA reads as TGTGCCAGCAGACAGGACAGGGTTCGGCCCCAGCATTTT.

This clone was detected only a few times. The V and J genes are TRBV2 and TRBJ2-3; D perhaps matches TRBD2 (6 bases). This CDR3 region has 15 residues. Germline V lookup: CDR1 SNHLY, CDR2 FYNNEI. Trimming pared 7 bases from V and 4 bases from J, leaving 18 bases between. The CDR3 DNA reads as TGTGCCAGCAAACGTCCTAGCGCCAATCCAGATACGCAGTATTTT. Translated: CASKRPSANPDTQYF.

In regard to this clone: Mismatch with germline at one junction end may stem from a read error. The chain joins TRBV4-3 to TRBJ2-3; D ambiguous. Germline V CDR1 and CDR2: LGHNA, YSLEER. CDR3 length: 11 amino acids. In DNA form, the CDR3 reads TGCGCCAGCAGTGGCCCAGATATGCAGTATTTT. As protein: CASSGPDMQYF.

This clone was detected a few times. The V call is TRBV27, the J call TRBJ2-2; 9 bases align to TRBD1. The CDR3 consists of 16 residues. V was pared by 5 bases and J by 6 bases, with 10 bases of the junction left unmatched. In germline, CDR1 is MNHEY, CDR2 SMNVEV (reference sequence). CDR3 bases: TGTGCCAGCAGTCTCGGGACAGGGTGGCGGGCCGGGGAGCTGTTTTTT. Protein sequence: CASSLGTGWRAGELFF.

This clone was seen a handful of times. The chain uses TRBV11-2 and TRBJ1-4; no firm D call. The CDR3 is 15 residues long. Trimming pared 4 bases from V and 4 bases from J, leaving 13 bases between. Germline V lookup: CDR1 SGHAT, CDR2 FQNNGV. CDR3 sequence (DNA): TGTGCCAGCAGCTCCTTTTTGGGCCTTAATGAAAAACTGTTTTTT. Translating gives CASSSFLGLNEKLFF.

The chain recombines TRBV11-2 with TRBJ2-5; TRBD2 aligns across 11 bases. This CDR3 contains 14 residues. CDR1 is SGHAT and CDR2 is FQNNGV in the germline V gene. Trimming at V came to 5 bases and at J to 5 bases, leaving 4 bases not matched to a gene. The CDR3: CASSPRLAGETQYF. As DNA, the CDR3 is TGTGCCAGCAGCCCTAGACTAGCGGGGGAGACCCAGTACTTC.

The rearrangement uses TRBV29-1 and TRBJ2-2, with TRBD2 matching over 9 bases. The J segment lost 1 base and the V segment lost 6 bases, leaving 3 bases of the junction unmatched. The germline V gene has CDR1 SQVTM and CDR2 ANQGSEA. This CDR3 has 14 amino acids. Written as DNA, the CDR3 is TGCAGCGTCAGGACTAGCGAGAACACCGGGGAGCTGTTTTTT. Translated, it gives CSVRTSENTGELFF.

The chain couples TRBV7-2 to TRBJ2-5; TRBD2 aligns across 16 bases. Germline V gene lookup returns CDR1 SGHTA and CDR2 FQGNSA. The CDR3 has 18 residues. Unmatched junction bases numbered 9, after V lost 5 bases and J lost 3 bases. CDR3 sequence (DNA): TGTGCCAGCAGCATGGGACTAGCGGGAGGGCCGGCAAAAGAGACCCAGTACTTC. Its translation is CASSMGLAGGPAKETQYF. Together with reference TRBV7-2 and TRBJ2-5, the CDR3 gives the full variable domain: GAGVSQSPSNKVTEKGKDVELRCDPISGHTALYWYRQSLGQGLEFLIYFQGNSAPDKSGLPSDRFSAERTGGSVSTLTIQRTQQEDSAVYLCASSMGLAGGPAKETQYFGPGTRLLVL.

This chain joins TRBV5-4 and TRBJ2-1; D unresolved. CDR1 is SGHNT, CDR2 YYREEE, per germline (reference sequence). The CDR3 covers 12 residues. V was cut by 4 bases and J by 6 bases, with 8 bases left in between. CDR3 in amino acids: CASSRKLNEQFF. DNA for the CDR3: TGTGCCAGCAGCCGAAAACTCAATGAGCAGTTCTTC.

The chain uses TRBV20-1 and TRBJ2-7; TRBD2 might be the D (5 bases). The CDR3 is 11 amino acids. Trimming stripped 4 bases from V and 9 bases from J, with 13 bases between. The germline gives CDR1 DFQATT, CDR2 SNEGSKA (reference sequence). The CDR3: CSAKVASVQYF. The CDR3 nucleotides read TGCAGTGCTAAGGTAGCGAGCGTGCAGTACTTC.

This clone showed up just a few times. The chain combines TRBV2 with TRBJ2-1, with 10 bases lining up with TRBD1. Trimming took 6 bases from V and 4 from J; bases not matched to a gene: 9. Germline CDR1 and CDR2: SNHLY and FYNNEI. There are 16 residues in the CDR3. In DNA, the CDR3 is TGTGCCAGCAGGGCAGAGGGACAGGGGCGATACAATGAGCAGTTCTTC. Amino acid sequence: CASRAEGQGRYNEQFF. The full variable domain, rest sourced from reference TRBV2 and TRBJ2-1, is EPEVTQTPSHQVTQMGQEVILRCVPISNHLYFYWYRQILGQKVEFLVSFYNNEISEKSEIFDDQFSVERPDGSNFTLKIRSTKLEDSAMYFCASRAEGQGRYNEQFFGPGTRLTVL.

This clone was counted only a few times. The gene calls are TRBV7-9 and TRBJ1-4; possibly TRBD1 for D (6 bases). The CDR3 extends over 15 amino acids. Trimming shortened V by 4 bases and J by 7 bases, and 16 bases separated the two germline ends. Germline CDR1 reads SEHNR; CDR2 reads FQNEAQ (reference sequence). Here the CDR3 reads CASSSLQGVGEKLFF. In DNA, the CDR3 is TGTGCCAGCAGCTCGCTACAGGGAGTCGGTGAAAAACTGTTTTTT.

This clone has more than one count but fewer than ten. V is TRBV10-3 and J is TRBJ2-2; TRBD1 matches at 8 bases. The CDR3 has 15 residues. Unmatched junction bases numbered 3, after V lost 4 bases and J lost 2 bases. CDR1 and CDR2 from the germline V gene are ENHRY and SYGVKD. The CDR3 DNA sequence: TGTGCCATCAGTGTCGGGACAGGTAACACCGGGGAGCTGTTTTTT. Translation: CAISVGTGNTGELFF.

This clone has a handful of counts. This sequence joins TRBV29-1 and TRBJ1-2, with D perhaps matching TRBD1 (5 bases). Trimming left V 3 bases short and J 8 bases short, with 13 bases between. CDR1 and CDR2 (germline): SQVTM, ANQGSEA. This CDR3 contains 12 residues. This chain's CDR3 is CSVDRVRMGYTF. The CDR3 DNA follows: TGCAGCGTTGACAGGGTGCGGATGGGCTACACCTTC. Supplemented by reference TRBV29-1 and TRBJ1-2, the full variable domain reads SAVISQKPSRDICQRGTSLTIQCQVDSQVTMMFWYRQQPGQSLTLIATANQGSEATYESGFVIDKFPISRPNLTFSTLTVSNMSPEDSSIYLCSVDRVRMGYTFGSGTRLTVV.

The V gene is TRBV5-4, the J gene TRBJ2-7; D is uncertain. The ends were cut back, 2 bases at V and 2 bases at J, with 8 bases in the middle. The CDR3 is made up of 13 amino acids. Per the germline V gene, CDR1 is SGHNT and CDR2 is YYREEE (reference sequence). CDR3 DNA sequence: TGTGCCAGCAGCTTCGCCCCGACCTACGAGCAGTACTTC. Translating it yields CASSFAPTYEQYF.

V gene TRBV28 combines with J gene TRBJ2-6; no clear D gene. The CDR3 is 15 amino acids. V was clipped by 4 bases and J by 2 bases, with 9 bases between them. Per germline, CDR1 MDHEN and CDR2 SYDVKM. In DNA form, the CDR3 reads TGTGCCAGCAGTTCTGACGGCGCTGGGGCCAACGTCCTGACTTTC. It specifies CASSSDGAGANVLTF.

This chain links TRBV5-8 with TRBJ2-1, with D unresolved. Germline CDR1 is SGHTS and CDR2 is YDEGEE. V was pared by 6 bases and J by 4 bases, with 14 bases between. CDR3 length equals 14 residues. In nucleotides, the CDR3 is TGTGCCAGCACCCCCAGCTTCGTATACAATGAGCAGTTCTTC. Its protein is CASTPSFVYNEQFF.

The V call is TRBV28, the J call TRBJ1-5; the match to TRBD1 covers 8 bases. From germline, CDR1 is MDHEN and CDR2 SYDVKM. J gave up 5 bases and V 6 bases, and 9 bases lay outside the gene matches. The CDR3 is made up of 15 amino acids. The CDR3 reads CASSPQGGIDQPQHF. For the CDR3, the DNA is TGTGCCAGCAGCCCACAGGGGGGGATCGATCAGCCCCAGCATTTT.

This clone was seen a few times. Other DNA variants within this sample encode the same CDR3. V is TRBV9 and J is TRBJ2-1, with TRBD2 matching 11 bases. Germline CDR1 reads SGDLS; CDR2 reads YYNGEE. V dropped 3 bases and J dropped 4; count of bases not matched to a gene: 3. The CDR3 runs 15 residues. DNA of the CDR3: TGTGCCAGCAGCGGGACTAGCGGGCTTTACAATGAGCAGTTCTTC. Its protein product is CASSGTSGLYNEQFF.

The rearrangement joins TRBV29-1 to TRBJ2-7; D gene uncertain. The CDR3 has 11 amino acids. Per germline, CDR1 SQVTM and CDR2 ANQGSEA. The V end lost 6 bases, the J end lost 4 bases, and 10 bases lay between the germline ends. CDR3 nucleotides: TGCAGCGTCTCGGAAAGGTACGAGCAGTACTTC. This encodes CSVSERYEQYF.

The V gene is TRBV2, the J gene TRBJ2-2; D is perhaps TRBD2 (5 bases). CDR3 length: 12 amino acids. Germline CDR1 is SNHLY and CDR2 is FYNNEI. The germline V and J ends were trimmed by 7 bases and 5 bases, with 8 bases remaining between them. The CDR3 region has the DNA TGTGCCAGCAATCGAGGGACCGGGGAGCTGTTTTTT. Encoded protein: CASNRGTGELFF.

Concerning this clone: Other DNA sequences of this sample code for an identical CDR3. V usage is TRBV6-5 and J usage is TRBJ2-7; 8 bases agree with TRBD1. V dropped 2 bases and J dropped 3; count of bases not matched to a gene: 3. The CDR3 contains 14 residues. In germline, CDR1 is MNHEY, CDR2 SVGAGI. CDR3 in amino acids: CASSYQGQGYEQYF. CDR3 coding DNA: TGTGCCAGCAGTTACCAAGGACAGGGCTACGAGCAGTACTTC.

The chain is built from TRBV7-9 and TRBJ1-2; no clear D. Trimming left V 0 bases short and J 8 bases short, with 13 bases between. Germline CDR1 and CDR2: SEHNR and FQNEAQ (reference sequence). The CDR3 is made up of 14 amino acids. The CDR3 sequence: CASSLATSPGGYTF. The CDR3, as DNA: TGTGCCAGCAGCTTAGCTACTTCCCCGGGCGGCTACACCTTC.

This clone has a handful of counts. V usage is TRBV5-8 and J usage is TRBJ1-5; tentatively, D is TRBD1 (5 bases). Germline CDR1 is SGHTS and CDR2 is YDEGEE. The ends were cut back, 3 bases at V and 3 bases at J, with 13 bases in the middle. This CDR3 spans 15 amino acids. Here the CDR3 reads CASSSRAGTNQPQHF. As DNA, the CDR3 is TGTGCCAGCAGCTCCCGGGCAGGGACCAATCAGCCCCAGCATTTT.

This clone was picked up a small number of times. This rearrangement joins TRBV28 to TRBJ1-1; D is undetermined. Between the trimmed V and J ends, which lost 6 bases and 0 bases, there was a span of 8 bases. CDR1 MDHEN and CDR2 SYDVKM come from the germline V gene. This CDR3 has 13 amino acids. DNA for the CDR3: TGTGCCAGCAGATGGGAACTGAACACTGAAGCTTTCTTT. Translation: CASRWELNTEAFF. The whole variable domain, filled in from reference TRBV28 and TRBJ1-1, reads DVKVTQSSRYLVKRTGEKVFLECVQDMDHENMFWYRQDPGLGLRLIYFSYDVKMKEKGDIPEGYSVSREKKERFSLILESASTNQTSMYLCASRWELNTEAFFGQGTRLTVV.

This clone was seen a few times. V usage is TRBV7-9 and J usage is TRBJ2-7, with TRBD1 matching over 9 bases. The V segment lost 2 bases and the J segment 2 bases; nucleotides outside the gene matches: 4. Germline V gene lookup returns CDR1 SEHNR and CDR2 FQNEAQ (reference sequence). There are 15 residues in the CDR3. The DNA for the CDR3 is TGTGCCAGCAGCTTATGGGACAGGGAGACCTACGAGCAGTACTTC. Translation: CASSLWDRETYEQYF. The variable domain in full, completed from reference TRBV7-9 and TRBJ2-7, reads DTGVSQNPRHKITKRGQNVTFRCDPISEHNRLYWYRQTLGQGPEFLTYFQNEAQLEKSRLLSDRFSAERPKGSFSTLEIQRTEQGDSAMYLCASSLWDRETYEQYFGPGTRLTVT.